This T cell receptor (beta chain) emerged from a study of CD8 T cells in Susac syndrome. Per germline, CDR1 SGHRS and CDR2 YFSETQ. The CDR3 totals 18 residues. V shed 5 bases and J 2 bases; nucleotides not matched to a gene: 17. Blood CD8+ and CD4+ T cells underwent high-throughput TCR beta sequencing. TEMRA cells were enriched by FACS, and CD4+ and CD8+ T cells were negatively isolated. Regarding this clonotype: Antigen: not known.

Findings and caveats of the study: Acknowledgment was made by the study that its TCR sequencing and HLA analysis involved a relatively small number of individuals.

Random hexamers were used to reverse transcribe roughly 0.45 to 1 ug of RNA. An immunoSEQ multiplex PCR generated amplified TCR beta CDR3 products spanning 54 Vbeta and 13 Jbeta. TCRdb passed the immunoSEQ multiplex PCR reads through MiXCR, listing each CDR3 protein once. The data contain more than 95,000 distinct CDR3 sequences, 85% to 95% of them singletons. The sequencing sample was made of CD4+ T cells from PBMCs. V usage is TRBV5-1 and J usage is TRBJ2-3; 7 bases line up with TRBD1. This receptor was taken from a human donor with multiple sclerosis. The CDR3 coding sequence is TGCGCCAGCAGGAGCCTAACTCGAACAGGGGAGTCCACAGATACGCAGTATTTT. This translates into CASRSLTRTGESTDTQYF.